Sequencing of this T cell receptor (beta chain) was carried out in a study of OX40 agonist ivuxolimab in advanced cancers. Sequencing was performed with immunoSEQ multiplex PCR; in TCRdb, only in-frame clones are kept and a portion is missing. The sample holds about 79,000 clones, about 94% seen once. The CDR3 has 15 residues. Germline CDR1 LNHDA, CDR2 SQIVND (reference sequence). The trim removed 1 base at V and 0 bases at J, leaving 1 base unmatched. The sample was CD4+ or CD8+ T cells sorted from blood, taken in a trial of the OX40 agonist ivuxolimab. The sequence derives from an adult with an advanced solid tumor such as melanoma, head and neck, liver or kidney cancer. The rearrangement links TRBV19 to TRBJ2-3, with 7 positions matching TRBD2. The CDR3 DNA reads TGTGCCAGTAGTATAGGGGGGGGAAGCACAGATACGCAGTATTTT. Residues: CASSIGGGSTDTQYF.